These T cell receptor beta chains were read from a single sample in a study of T cells in Graves' hyperthyroidism and ophthalmopathy. TCRdb recomputed calls from the multiplex PCR reads with MiXCR, one row per CDR3 protein. Altogether hundreds of thousands of distinct CDR3 sequences are present, 20% to 25% being singletons, with the ten largest covering under 35%. The specimen was blood. These receptors all come from a man younger than 45 with Graves' ophthalmopathy. The CDR3 runs from the conserved cysteine through the conserved F or W. A D gene is named only where the DNA matches it firmly. Clone size, where shown, is once, few, many, or a class for clones that have expanded.

D gene,J gene,clone size,V gene,CDR3 DNA,CDR3 protein
NA,TRBJ1-5,few,TRBV30,TGTGCCTGGAGTGTACCGTCCGAAAATCAGCCCCAGCATTTT,CAWSVPSENQPQHF
NA,TRBJ1-1,NA,TRBV7-9,TGTGCCAGCAGTCCAACAGGGAAACAGATGAACACTGAAGCTTTCTTT,CASSPTGKQMNTEAFF
NA,TRBJ2-5,NA,TRBV20-1,TGCAGTGCTACCCAATGGTCGGTCCAAGAGACCCAGTACTTC,CSATQWSVQETQYF
NA,TRBJ2-7,few,TRBV29-1,TGCAGCATTGGAACAGGATCGACCTACGAGCAGTACTTC,CSIGTGSTYEQYF
TRBD1,TRBJ1-1,many,TRBV28,TGTGCCAGCAGTCCTTCCGGGACAGTGAACACTGAAGCTTTCTTT,CASSPSGTVNTEAFF
TRBD1,TRBJ2-1,NA,TRBV9,TGTGCCAGCAGCGTAGAGTGGGACAGAACCTACAATGAGCAGTTCTTC,CASSVEWDRTYNEQFF
TRBD1,TRBJ2-2,NA,TRBV24-1,TGTGCCACCAGTGACCATGACAGGGTTGGGTACACCGGGGAGCTGTTTTTT,CATSDHDRVGYTGELFF
TRBD2,TRBJ2-3,many,TRBV2,TGTGCCAGCAGTGATCTAGCGGGAACTGATACGCAGTATTTT,CASSDLAGTDTQYF
NA,TRBJ1-5,few,TRBV7-2,TGTGCCAGCGCCACTGGGGGGGGGGATCAGCCCCAGCATTTT,CASATGGGDQPQHF
NA,TRBJ1-1,few,TRBV7-9,TGTGCCAGCAGCTTAAACGAGATCACTGAAGCTTTCTTT,CASSLNEITEAFF
TRBD2,TRBJ2-7,many,TRBV28,TGTGCCAGCAGTTTAACCACTAGCGGGCAACCCTCCTACGAGCAGTACTTC,CASSLTTSGQPSYEQYF
NA,TRBJ2-3,many,TRBV3-1,TGTGCCAGCAGCCAAGAGCGGTACACAGATACGCAGTATTTT,CASSQERYTDTQYF
NA,TRBJ2-2,NA,TRBV29-1,TGCAGCGTTGAACTGGGTTACGGGGAGCTGTTTTTT,CSVELGYGELFF
NA,TRBJ2-1,NA,TRBV5-8,TGTGCCAGCAGCCTCCCAGACATCATCAAGCATGAGCAGTTCTTC,CASSLPDIIKHEQFF
TRBD2,TRBJ2-3,many,TRBV20-1,TGCAGTGCTATAACTAGCGGGAGCACAGATACGCAGTATTTT,CSAITSGSTDTQYF
NA,TRBJ1-5,NA,TRBV7-2,TGTGCCAGCAGCTTAGAGGGCACCTATAGCAATCAGCCCCAGCATTTT,CASSLEGTYSNQPQHF
NA,TRBJ2-1,NA,TRBV6-9,TGTGCCATCAGTGAATTACTGACTAGGCAGTTCTTC,CAISELLTRQFF
NA,TRBJ1-1,once,TRBV7-9,TGTGCCAGCAGCTTACTGGACAGCGCTATGAGCACTGAAGCTTTCTTT,CASSLLDSAMSTEAFF
NA,TRBJ2-1,NA,TRBV6-1,TGTGCCAGCAGTCAGGGTTATGGGGTCTACAATGAGCAGTTCTTC,CASSQGYGVYNEQFF
NA,TRBJ2-7,NA,TRBV20-1,TGCAGTGCTAGGACCAACTACGAGCAGTACTTC,CSARTNYEQYF
NA,TRBJ2-3,few,TRBV30,TGTGCCGGCGGACTCAAAGGGGGCACAGATACGCAGTATTTT,CAGGLKGGTDTQYF
TRBD2,TRBJ2-1,NA,TRBV5-5,TGTGCCAGCAGCACTGGACTAGCGGGGGTTTCCTACAATGAGCAGTTCTTC,CASSTGLAGVSYNEQFF
TRBD1,TRBJ2-5,NA,TRBV14,TGTGCCAGCAGCCCCGGGACAGGGCCTTATTACCAAGAGACCCAGTACTTC,CASSPGTGPYYQETQYF
NA,TRBJ2-5,many,TRBV7-9,TGTGCCAGCAGCCCTCGGACAGTAAAAGAGACCCAGTACTTC,CASSPRTVKETQYF
NA,TRBJ2-1,NA,TRBV6-1,TGTGCCAGCGGAGGACTAGGGGGTGATGAGCAGTTCTTC,CASGGLGGDEQFF
TRBD2,TRBJ2-1,NA,TRBV24-1,TGTGCCACCAGTGACCCGGGGACTAGCGGGGGGAATGAGCAGTTCTTC,CATSDPGTSGGNEQFF
NA,TRBJ1-5,few,TRBV2,TGTGCCAGCAGTGGAATGGGTGACCCCGCCGTGCATTTT,CASSGMGDPAVHF
NA,TRBJ2-3,few,TRBV7-2,TGTGCCAGCAGCTTAGGCCCCTGGACTCACACAGATACGCAGTATTTT,CASSLGPWTHTDTQYF
NA,TRBJ2-5,many,TRBV18,TGTGCCAGCTCACCGGGAAGTCCCCGAGAGACCCAGTACTTC,CASSPGSPRETQYF
TRBD2,TRBJ2-1,NA,TRBV27,TGTGCCAGCAGCCGACTAGCGGGAGGCCCCCGGCCGTTCTTC,CASSRLAGGPRPFF
NA,TRBJ2-7,NA,TRBV7-2,TGTGCCAGCAGCTTTACCCAGCGGAGCACCTACGAGCAGTACTTC,CASSFTQRSTYEQYF
NA,TRBJ1-2,NA,TRBV10-3,TGTGCCATCAGTGAGAGGTCGGCAGGGGATGGCTACACCTTC,CAISERSAGDGYTF
NA,TRBJ1-1,few,TRBV20-1,TGCAGTGCTAGAGATCGATGGGGAGAAGCTTTCTTT,CSARDRWGEAFF
TRBD2,TRBJ2-7,few,TRBV27,TGTGCCAGCAGTCCGGCCACTAGCGGGAGGGCTGCCGAGCAGTACTTC,CASSPATSGRAAEQYF
NA,TRBJ2-7,few,TRBV28,TGTGCCAGCAGTTCCGACACTTTCTCCTACGAGCAGTACTTC,CASSSDTFSYEQYF
TRBD2,TRBJ2-5,few,TRBV3-1,TGTGCCAGCAGCCTCGTCGGACTAGCGGCTCAAGAGACCCAGTACTTC,CASSLVGLAAQETQYF
NA,TRBJ1-6,few,TRBV20-1,TGCAGTGCCCCCGTGCTGAGCTATAATTCACCCCTCCACTTT,CSAPVLSYNSPLHF
NA,TRBJ2-7,NA,TRBV29-1,TGCAGCGCCCTCGCCAGGACCTCCTACGAGCAGTACTTC,CSALARTSYEQYF
TRBD2,TRBJ2-2,once,TRBV4-2,TGTGCCAGCAGCCGGAATAGCGGGGACAACACCGGGGAGCTGTTTTTT,CASSRNSGDNTGELFF
TRBD2,TRBJ2-7,NA,TRBV14,TGTGCCAGCAGCCAAGATAAGTTGGAGCGGGGTAAAGAAAGGGTGGACGAGCAGTACTTC,CASSQDKLERGKERVDEQYF
NA,TRBJ1-1,many,TRBV12-3/TRBV12-4,TGTGCCAGCAGCCTTAAGGGCGGCAACACTGAAGCTTTCTTT,CASSLKGGNTEAFF
NA,TRBJ2-1,many,TRBV19,TGTGCCAGTAGTACGGGACGGGACTACAATGAGCAGTTCTTC,CASSTGRDYNEQFF
NA,TRBJ2-2,few,TRBV3-1,TGTGCCAGCAGCCCGTCCGGGGGAACCGGGGAGCTGTTTTTT,CASSPSGGTGELFF
NA,TRBJ2-7,NA,TRBV9,TGTGCCAGCAGCGTAGGGGTACAGTCCTACGAGCAGTACTTC,CASSVGVQSYEQYF
NA,TRBJ1-3,NA,TRBV6-5,TGTGCCAGCAGTTACCAGGCAGGGGACGGAAACACCATATATTTT,CASSYQAGDGNTIYF
NA,TRBJ1-2,many,TRBV6-5,TGTGCCAGCAGTTACTCGAGTTCAGGGCGGTATGGCTACACCTTC,CASSYSSSGRYGYTF
TRBD1,TRBJ2-5,NA,TRBV6-2/TRBV6-3,TGTGCCAGCAGCTACTCCAGACAGGGTCGGTACTTC,CASSYSRQGRYF
TRBD1,TRBJ1-5,many,TRBV20-1,TGCAGTGCTAGCGGGACAGGGGGCCGGGGGCCCCAGCATTTT,CSASGTGGRGPQHF
NA,TRBJ2-7,few,TRBV3-1,TGTGCCAGCAGCCCCGTGGGTGAGTCCGAGCGATTCTACGAGCAGTACTTC,CASSPVGESERFYEQYF
NA,TRBJ1-5,NA,TRBV6-5,TGTGCCAGCAGTTTTACTGCACCCCCGCAGCCCCAGCATTTT,CASSFTAPPQPQHF